This is a list of T cell receptor beta chains from one sample in a study of blood T cell repertoires in COVID-19. Assay used: immunoSEQ multiplex PCR; TCRdb lists only in-frame clones, some missing. The sample has hundreds of thousands of clones, around 85% seen once. The sample comprised peripheral blood. The source is a woman younger than 30 with acute or convalescent COVID-19. The CDR3 runs from the conserved cysteine through the conserved F or W. The order of the fields is J gene, D gene, clone size, V gene, CDR3 protein, CDR3 DNA. D genes are given only for firm matches. Clone size is given for some rows only: seen once, a few or many times, or a class if the clone is expanded.

>TRBJ2-1|TRBD2|-|TRBV19
CASIGTSGGARNEQFF
TGTGCCAGTATCGGGACTAGCGGGGGGGCCAGGAATGAGCAGTTCTTC
>TRBJ2-1|TRBD2|-|TRBV27
CASTSGTSGMNEQFF
TGTGCCAGCACCTCCGGGACTAGCGGGATGAATGAGCAGTTCTTC
>TRBJ1-1|-|-|TRBV19
CARIWGQGTNTEAFF
TGTGCCAGGATTTGGGGCCAGGGGACGAACACTGAAGCTTTCTTT
>TRBJ1-1|-|-|TRBV10-2
CASSEGRPALGTEAFF
TGCGCCAGCAGTGAGGGGAGACCCGCCTTGGGCACTGAAGCTTTCTTT
>TRBJ1-5|-|once|TRBV2
CASRWEYNQPQHF
TGTGCCAGCAGGTGGGAGTACAATCAGCCCCAGCATTTT
>TRBJ2-2|-|-|TRBV19
CASTPQGDSNTGELFF
TGTGCCAGTACCCCTCAGGGGGACTCAAACACCGGGGAGCTGTTTTTT
>TRBJ1-2|TRBD1|-|TRBV27
CASSSGQGFNGYTF
TGTGCCAGCAGTTCCGGACAGGGGTTTAATGGCTACACCTTC
>TRBJ2-1|TRBD2|-|TRBV9
CASSQTSVTYNEQFF
TGTGCCAGCAGCCAGACTAGCGTAACCTACAATGAGCAGTTCTTC
>TRBJ1-5|TRBD1|once|TRBV28
CASSLWSGGRDQPQHF
TGTGCCAGCAGTTTATGGTCAGGGGGTAGGGATCAGCCCCAGCATTTT
>TRBJ2-1|-|-|TRBV6-6
CASSSSGVPAENEQFF
TGTGCCAGCAGTTCATCAGGGGTCCCTGCTGAAAATGAGCAGTTCTTC
>TRBJ2-3|-|-|TRBV6-5
CAIQRVSTDTQYF
TGTGCCATCCAGAGGGTTAGCACAGATACGCAGTATTTT
>TRBJ2-7|TRBD1|-|TRBV5-6
CASSPGTGSYEQYF
TGTGCCAGCAGCCCCGGGACAGGGTCCTACGAGCAGTACTTC
>TRBJ1-4|TRBD1|-|TRBV3-1/TRBV3-2
CASSQVLGTGGSGEKLFF
TGTGCCAGCAGCCAAGTCTTGGGGACAGGGGGCTCTGGGGAAAAACTGTTTTTT
>TRBJ2-5|-|-|TRBV28
CASSPPGPGTQETQYF
TGTGCCAGCAGTCCCCCGGGACCTGGGACACAAGAGACCCAGTACTTC
>TRBJ2-1|TRBD2|-|TRBV7-2
CASSQSSGSYNEQFF
TGTGCCAGCAGTCAGTCTAGCGGGAGTTACAATGAGCAGTTCTTC
>TRBJ1-2|TRBD1|-|TRBV7-2
CASSQGQLYGYTF
TGTGCCAGCAGCCAGGGACAGCTCTATGGCTACACCTTC
>TRBJ1-5|TRBD1|few|TRBV27
CASSPWDRSNQPQHF
TGTGCCAGCAGTCCTTGGGACAGAAGCAATCAGCCCCAGCATTTT
>TRBJ1-2|-|-|TRBV13
CASRSEGQNGYTF
TGTGCCAGCAGGTCCGAGGGACAAAATGGCTACACCTTC
>TRBJ2-3|TRBD2|-|TRBV28
CASRLADSTDTQYF
TGTGCCAGCAGACTAGCGGATAGCACAGATACGCAGTATTTT
>TRBJ2-2|TRBD1|once|TRBV27
CASRRTGGTGELFF
TGTGCCAGCAGACGGACAGGGGGCACCGGGGAGCTGTTTTTT
>TRBJ1-1|TRBD1|-|TRBV29-1
CSTPSGGGEAFF
TGCAGCACCCCCTCAGGGGGCGGTGAAGCTTTCTTT
>TRBJ2-7|-|-|TRBV6-1
CASSEETASIRKQYF
TGTGCCAGCAGTGAAGAGACTGCATCAATCCGAAAGCAGTACTTC
>TRBJ1-3|TRBD1|-|TRBV5-4
CASSTGQDSGNTIYF
TGTGCCAGCAGCACCGGACAGGACTCTGGAAACACCATATATTTT
>TRBJ1-1|-|-|TRBV30
CAWNRAGGNTEAFF
TGTGCCTGGAACAGGGCAGGAGGGAACACTGAAGCTTTCTTT
>TRBJ1-1|-|-|TRBV5-6
CASSLNRLNTEAFF
TGTGCCAGCAGCTTGAACAGGTTGAACACTGAAGCTTTCTTT
>TRBJ2-2|TRBD2|-|TRBV11-2
CASSFIAGVPGELFF
TGTGCCAGCAGCTTCATAGCGGGAGTTCCCGGGGAGCTGTTTTTT
>TRBJ2-7|TRBD2|few|TRBV24-1
CATSEGLAPYEQYF
TGTGCCACCAGTGAAGGACTAGCCCCCTACGAGCAGTACTTC
>TRBJ2-7|TRBD2|-|TRBV5-1
CASSFGLAGVSYYEQYF
TGCGCCAGCAGCTTTGGACTAGCGGGAGTCTCATACTACGAGCAGTACTTC
>TRBJ2-2|-|-|TRBV7-9
CATQGYQNTGELFF
TGTGCCACTCAGGGGTACCAAAACACCGGGGAGCTGTTTTTT
>TRBJ1-2|TRBD1|few|TRBV5-1
CASSLVARTGQGINGYTF
TGCGCCAGCAGCTTGGTCGCCAGAACGGGACAGGGGATAAATGGCTACACCTTC
>TRBJ1-3|-|-|TRBV30
CAWSIGLYTIYF
TGTGCCTGGAGTATTGGCCTTTACACCATATATTTT
>TRBJ1-4|TRBD1|-|TRBV4-2
CASSQAQLQGANEKLFF
TGTGCCAGCAGCCAAGCCCAATTACAGGGGGCTAATGAAAAACTGTTTTTT
>TRBJ1-2|-|few|TRBV3-1/TRBV3-2
CASSQDLGAGTTYGYTF
TGTGCCAGCAGCCAAGACCTAGGGGCAGGGACTACCTATGGCTACACCTTC
>TRBJ2-7|-|-|TRBV5-1
CASSWTGFSYEQYF
TGCGCCAGCAGCTGGACGGGATTCTCCTACGAGCAGTACTTC
>TRBJ1-5|TRBD1|-|TRBV10-3
CAISPTGGESQPQHF
TGTGCCATCTCTCCGACAGGGGGCGAGTCGCAGCCCCAGCATTTT
>TRBJ2-7|-|-|TRBV24-1
CATSDPTSYEQYF
TGTGCCACCAGTGACCCTACCTCCTACGAGCAGTACTTC
>TRBJ2-3|TRBD2|-|TRBV6-5
CASTRLAGEDTQYF
TGTGCCAGCACCCGACTAGCGGGAGAGGATACGCAGTATTTT
>TRBJ2-7|TRBD2|-|TRBV28
CASSPFSYLAGPTYEQYF
TGTGCCAGCAGTCCCTTTTCATACCTAGCGGGACCGACCTACGAGCAGTACTTC
>TRBJ1-5|-|-|TRBV2
CASSERVRGNQPQHF
TGTGCCAGCAGTGAGAGGGTACGGGGCAATCAGCCCCAGCATTTT
>TRBJ2-7|-|-|TRBV10-1
CASSDGLSGVPYEQYF
TGCGCCAGCAGTGACGGTCTCTCAGGGGTACCCTACGAGCAGTACTTC
>TRBJ1-6|-|-|TRBV2
CASNQGFDSPLHF
TGTGCCAGCAATCAGGGGTTTGATTCACCCCTCCACTTT
>TRBJ1-4|-|-|TRBV5-8
CASRRNKNRPANEKLFF
TGTGCCAGCAGGCGTAACAAAAACAGGCCAGCTAATGAAAAACTGTTTTTT